The clone carrying this T cell receptor beta chain has more than one count but fewer than ten. The antigen remains undetermined. Other DNA sequences in this sample translate to the same CDR3. The PCR used 60 Vbeta and 13 Jbeta primers. Measured with immunoSEQ multiplex PCR; TCRdb has only the in-frame clones, and not every one. This table has more than 35,000 clones, approximately 75% appearing once. The CDR3 runs 15 residues. CDR1 is GTSNPN, CDR2 SVGIG, per germline (reference sequence). V gave up 0 bases and J gave up 4 bases; unmatched junction bases: 4. The sample comes from a study of cytomegalovirus exposure and HLA in healthy donors. The wider study: There were roughly 120 million unique TCR beta sequences, drawn from some 180 million T cells, in an earlier analysis. Study-wide results and limits: TCR beta sequences reportedly predicted the HLA-A and HLA-B alleles of most subjects accurately.

The rearrangement links TRBV30 to TRBJ2-3; 10 nucleotides agree with TRBD1. This sequence originates from a man in his forties in good health and CMV-seronegative. Input material: PBMCs. CDR3 nucleotide sequence: TGTGCCTGGAGTGTTGGGACAGGGGATGCAGATACGCAGTATTTT. Its protein product is CAWSVGTGDADTQYF. Combining the CDR3 with reference TRBV30 and TRBJ2-3 gives the whole variable domain SQTIHQWPATLVQPVGSPLSLECTVEGTSNPNLYWYRQAAGRGLQLLFYSVGIGQISSEVPQNLSASRPQDRQFILSSKKLLLSDSGFYLCAWSVGTGDADTQYFGPGTRLTVL.